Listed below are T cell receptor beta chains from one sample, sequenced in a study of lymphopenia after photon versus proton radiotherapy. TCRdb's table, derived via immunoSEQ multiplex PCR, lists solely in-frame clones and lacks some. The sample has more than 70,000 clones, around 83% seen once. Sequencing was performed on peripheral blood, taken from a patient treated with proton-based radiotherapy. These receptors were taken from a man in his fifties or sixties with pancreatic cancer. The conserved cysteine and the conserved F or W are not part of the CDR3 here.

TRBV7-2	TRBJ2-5	ASSPTLFSGDSQETQY
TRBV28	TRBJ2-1	ASSGVDTEQF
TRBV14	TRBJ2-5	ASSQWDWEQY
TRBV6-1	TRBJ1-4	ASRLRGLGEKLF
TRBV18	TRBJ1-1	ASSPLEAGGTEAF
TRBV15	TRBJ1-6	ATSRVGTSGGVNSPLH
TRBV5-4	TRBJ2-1	ASSFLGLRGNEQF
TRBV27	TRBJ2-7	ASSGGAYEQY
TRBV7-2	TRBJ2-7	ASSLVGLAGGEQY
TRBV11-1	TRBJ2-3	ASSPPGDTQY
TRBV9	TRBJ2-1	ASSVDYGRGNEQF
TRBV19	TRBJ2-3	ASSNDRPPTDTQY
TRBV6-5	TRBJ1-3	ASKQGLSGNTIY
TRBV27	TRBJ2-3	ASSSWGATDTQY
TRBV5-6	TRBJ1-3	ASSLFDRVRNTIY
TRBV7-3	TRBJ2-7	ASSPGLDSYEQY
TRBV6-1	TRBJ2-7	AALSRNYEQY
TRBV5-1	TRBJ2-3	ASGEQGTQNTQY
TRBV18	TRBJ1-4	ASSRGVGSQAEKLF
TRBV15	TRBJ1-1	ATSIRTQNTEAF
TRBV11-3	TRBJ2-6	ASSSDRGWTGANVLT
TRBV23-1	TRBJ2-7	ASSHPGGADEQY
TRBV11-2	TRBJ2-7	ASSLERGGPYEQY
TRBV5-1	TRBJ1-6	ASSRTGGNSPLH